This section outlines one T cell receptor beta chain sequence together with its context. Original handling: Cell counts per sample came from amplifying reference gene primers. Clones were sequenced by immunoSEQ multiplex PCR, and TCRdb holds only the in-frame ones, with some missing. Clone size and V and J calls were adopted from that table, with D and trimming inferred from the DNA. The table lists approximately 220,000 clones, around 84% of them singletons. The CDR3 runs 19 residues. Germline lookup yields CDR1 MNHEY and CDR2 SMNVEV (reference sequence). V lost 5 bases, J lost 5 bases, and 28 bases lay in between. This record comes from a study of blood T cell repertoires in COVID-19. Study-level information: Samples taken during acute and convalescent COVID-19 were collected in the United States, Italy and Spain. PBMCs, B-cell-depleted T cells, or T cells were the source of the cDNA or gDNA that made up the material.

The source material was PBMCs or T cells enriched from blood (not recorded which). The TCR sequence derives from a woman between 40 and 50 years old with acute COVID-19. The V call is TRBV27, the J call TRBJ1-5, with D possibly TRBD1 on 5 matching bases. CDR3 DNA sequence: TGTGCCAGCAGTGCAACGGCACGTGCCCCAGGGTTTTTAGATCAGCCCCAGCATTTT. Translation gives CASSATARAPGFLDQPQHF.